The rows below give T cell receptor beta chains drawn from one sample of a study of response to subunit inactivated influenza vaccine. TCRdb passed the RT-PCR reads through MiXCR, listing each CDR3 protein once. There are about 540,000 distinct CDR3 sequences in the sample; under 25% occur only once, and 2.5% to 3% lies in the top ten. These sequences were also reported in another study, on T cells expressing NK-cell markers.

Sequencing was performed on CD4+ T cells sorted from PBMCs, taken 11 to 12 days after vaccination. The receptors were gathered from a man aged 50 to 59 who received an inactivated influenza vaccine. The CDR3 runs from the conserved cysteine through the conserved F or W. Fields, in order: D gene, V gene, J gene, clone size, CDR3 protein, CDR3 DNA. The D gene is left open where the match is weak. Size is stated for part of the rows, as once, few or many counts, or as a class when the clone is expanded.

D: TRBD1
V: TRBV20-1
J: TRBJ2-3
size: few
CDR3: CSARAGDRGLTDTQYF
DNA: TGCAGTGCTAGAGCGGGGGACAGGGGGCTCACAGATACGCAGTATTTT

D: TRBD1
V: TRBV5-1
J: TRBJ1-2
size: few
CDR3: CASSATGDGYTF
DNA: TGCGCCAGCAGCGCAACAGGGGATGGCTACACCTTC

D: NA
V: TRBV7-8
J: TRBJ1-1
size: many
CDR3: CASSLAGTEAFF
DNA: TGTGCCAGCAGCTTAGCGGGCACTGAAGCTTTCTTT

D: NA
V: TRBV6-1
J: TRBJ1-2
size: NA
CDR3: CASSQQGLVYGYTF
DNA: TGTGCCAGCAGTCAACAGGGTCTAGTCTATGGCTACACCTTC

D: NA
V: TRBV3-1
J: TRBJ2-1
size: few
CDR3: CASSQALISNNEQFF
DNA: TGTGCCAGCAGCCAAGCTTTAATTTCGAACAATGAGCAGTTCTTC

D: NA
V: TRBV7-6
J: TRBJ1-5
size: NA
CDR3: CASSTRPNQPQHF
DNA: TGTGCCAGCAGCACACGACCCAATCAGCCCCAGCATTTT

D: TRBD1
V: TRBV20-1
J: TRBJ1-4
size: NA
CDR3: CSATQGATGEKLFF
DNA: TGCAGTGCTACGCAGGGGGCTACTGGTGAAAAACTGTTTTTT

D: TRBD1
V: TRBV7-2
J: TRBJ2-1
size: few
CDR3: CASRLGTGHYNEQFF
DNA: TGTGCCAGCAGGCTAGGGACAGGGCACTACAATGAGCAGTTCTTC

D: NA
V: TRBV5-6
J: TRBJ1-2
size: NA
CDR3: CASNRESYGYTF
DNA: TGTGCCAGCAACAGGGAGAGCTATGGCTACACCTTC

D: TRBD2
V: TRBV20-1
J: TRBJ2-1
size: NA
CDR3: CSAAGTSGISYNEQFF
DNA: TGCAGTGCAGCCGGGACTAGCGGTATCTCCTACAATGAGCAGTTCTTC

D: NA
V: TRBV5-6
J: TRBJ1-2
size: NA
CDR3: CASNHRNGVLHGYTF
DNA: TGTGCCAGCAACCACCGAAACGGGGTATTGCATGGCTACACCTTC

D: TRBD1
V: TRBV10-3
J: TRBJ2-1
size: NA
CDR3: CAISYDRDAYNEQFF
DNA: TGTGCCATCAGTTACGACAGGGATGCCTACAATGAGCAGTTCTTC